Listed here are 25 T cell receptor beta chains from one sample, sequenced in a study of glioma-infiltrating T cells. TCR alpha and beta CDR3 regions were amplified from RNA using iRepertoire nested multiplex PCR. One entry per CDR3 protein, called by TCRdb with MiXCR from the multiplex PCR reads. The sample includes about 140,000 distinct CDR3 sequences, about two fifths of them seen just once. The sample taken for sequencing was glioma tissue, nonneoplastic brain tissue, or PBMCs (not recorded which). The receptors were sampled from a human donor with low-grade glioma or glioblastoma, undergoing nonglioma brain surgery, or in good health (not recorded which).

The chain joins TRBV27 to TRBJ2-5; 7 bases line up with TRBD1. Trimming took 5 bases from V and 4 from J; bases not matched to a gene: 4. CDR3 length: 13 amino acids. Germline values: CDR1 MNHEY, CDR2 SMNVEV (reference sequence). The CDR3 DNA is TGTGCCAGCAGTCCGCGACAGGGAGAGACCCAGTACTTC. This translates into CASSPRQGETQYF.

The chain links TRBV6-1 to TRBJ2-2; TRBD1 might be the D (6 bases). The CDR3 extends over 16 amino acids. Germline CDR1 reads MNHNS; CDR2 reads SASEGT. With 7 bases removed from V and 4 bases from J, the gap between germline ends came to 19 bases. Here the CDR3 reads CASKFRGIVATGELFF. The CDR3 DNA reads TGTGCCAGCAAATTCAGGGGCATCGTTGCCACCGGGGAGCTGTTTTTT.

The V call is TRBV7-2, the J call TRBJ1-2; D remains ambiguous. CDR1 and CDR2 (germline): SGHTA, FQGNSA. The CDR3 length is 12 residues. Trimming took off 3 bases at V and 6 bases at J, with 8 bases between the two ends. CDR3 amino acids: CASSFRRDGYTF. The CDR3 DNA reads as TGTGCCAGCAGCTTCCGAAGGGATGGCTACACCTTC.

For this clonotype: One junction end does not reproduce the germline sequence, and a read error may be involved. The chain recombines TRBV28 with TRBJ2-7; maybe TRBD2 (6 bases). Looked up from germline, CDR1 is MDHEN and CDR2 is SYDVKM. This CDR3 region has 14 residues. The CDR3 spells CVSSSRGGYYEQYF. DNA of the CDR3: TGTGTCAGCAGTTCCCGTGGAGGGTACTACGAGCAGTACTTC.

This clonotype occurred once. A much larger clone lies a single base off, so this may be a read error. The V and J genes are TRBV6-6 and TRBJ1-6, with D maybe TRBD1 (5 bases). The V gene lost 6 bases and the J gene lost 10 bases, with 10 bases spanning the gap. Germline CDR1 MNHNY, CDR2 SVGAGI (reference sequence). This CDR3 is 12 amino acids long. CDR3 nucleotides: TGTGCCAGCAGGAGTGGGGACTCACCCCTCCACTTT. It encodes CASRSGDSPLHF.

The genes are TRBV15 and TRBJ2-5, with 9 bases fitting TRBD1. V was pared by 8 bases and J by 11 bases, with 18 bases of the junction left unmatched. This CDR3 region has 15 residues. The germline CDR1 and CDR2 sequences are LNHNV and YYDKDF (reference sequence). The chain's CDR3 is CATGRPGQGLNEQYF. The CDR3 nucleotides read TGTGCCACCGGAAGACCGGGACAGGGACTCAATGAGCAGTACTTC.

The CDR3 nucleotides read TGTGCCAGCTCACCGAATGCCCGCGAGCAGTACTTC. Translated: CASSPNAREQYF. The chain has TRBV18 and TRBJ2-7; D unclear. Germline V lookup: CDR1 KGHSH, CDR2 LQKENI. Between the trimmed V and J ends, which lost 3 bases and 6 bases, there was a span of 9 bases. The CDR3 totals 12 residues.

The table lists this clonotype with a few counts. Here the CDR3 reads CSASPSTSTGELFF. The CDR3 DNA reads TGCAGTGCTAGCCCCTCGACCAGTACCGGGGAGCTGTTTTTT. This chain uses TRBV20-1 with TRBJ2-2; D not resolved. The CDR3 loop spans 14 amino acids. Germline values: CDR1 DFQATT, CDR2 SNEGSKA (reference sequence). The V and J ends lost 3 bases and 5 bases respectively, with 13 bases between them.

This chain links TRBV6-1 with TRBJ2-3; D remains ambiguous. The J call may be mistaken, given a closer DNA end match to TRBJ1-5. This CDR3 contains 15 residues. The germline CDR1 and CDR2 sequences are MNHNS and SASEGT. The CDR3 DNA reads TGTGCCAGCACCCTACTAGCGGGAAGTACAGATACGCAGCATTTT. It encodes CASTLLAGSTDTQHF.

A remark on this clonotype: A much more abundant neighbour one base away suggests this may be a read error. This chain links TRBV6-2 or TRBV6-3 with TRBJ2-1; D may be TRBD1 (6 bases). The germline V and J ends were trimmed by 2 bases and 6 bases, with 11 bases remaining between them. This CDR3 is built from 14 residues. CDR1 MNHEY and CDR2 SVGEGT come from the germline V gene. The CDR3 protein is CASSYTGRANEQFF. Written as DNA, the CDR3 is TGTGCCAGCAGTTACACAGGGAGAGCCAATGAGCAGTTCTTC.

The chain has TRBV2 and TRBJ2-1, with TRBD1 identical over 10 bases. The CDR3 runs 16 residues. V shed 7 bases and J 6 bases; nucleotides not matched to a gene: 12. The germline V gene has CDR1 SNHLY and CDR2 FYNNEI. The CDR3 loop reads CASIPDRDRGGNEQFF. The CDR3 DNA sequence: TGTGCCAGCATTCCTGACCGGGACAGGGGAGGCAATGAGCAGTTCTTC.

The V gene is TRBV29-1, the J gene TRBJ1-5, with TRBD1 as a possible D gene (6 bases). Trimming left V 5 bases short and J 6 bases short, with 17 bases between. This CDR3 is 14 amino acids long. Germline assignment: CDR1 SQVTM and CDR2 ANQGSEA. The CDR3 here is CSVLTGGYSQPQHF. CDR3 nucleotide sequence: TGCAGCGTTTTGACAGGAGGCTACAGTCAGCCCCAGCATTTT.

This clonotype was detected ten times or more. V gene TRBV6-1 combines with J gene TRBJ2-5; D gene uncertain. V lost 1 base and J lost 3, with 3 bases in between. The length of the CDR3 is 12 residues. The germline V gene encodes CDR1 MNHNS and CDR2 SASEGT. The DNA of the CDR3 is TGTGCCAGCAGTGAAGGGAAAGAGACCCAGTACTTC. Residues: CASSEGKETQYF.

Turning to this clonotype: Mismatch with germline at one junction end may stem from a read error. CDR3 nucleotides: TGTAGCGTTGAAGAGGGTAGGGACAATGAGCAGTTCTTC. This sequence encodes CSVEEGRDNEQFF. The rearrangement links TRBV29-1 to TRBJ2-1; tentatively, D is TRBD2 (5 bases). Germline CDR1 and CDR2: SQVTM and ANQGSEA. The CDR3 is made up of 13 amino acids.

DNA of the CDR3: TGTGCCAGCAGCTTGGGACGGAACACCTACGAGCAGTACTTC. Translated: CASSLGRNTYEQYF. The chain recombines TRBV5-8 with TRBJ2-7, with D unresolved. V was shortened by 0 bases and J by 2 bases, with 9 bases between the two germline ends. Germline V CDR1 and CDR2: SGHTS, YDEGEE. The CDR3 length is 14 residues.

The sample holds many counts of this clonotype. The CDR3 protein is CSARVLNSPLHF. DNA of the CDR3: TGCAGTGCTAGAGTCTTGAATTCACCCCTCCACTTT. The chain carries TRBV20-1 and TRBJ1-6; D not resolved. This CDR3 region has 12 residues. Per germline, CDR1 DFQATT and CDR2 SNEGSKA (reference sequence). The V end lost 1 base, the J end lost 7 bases, and 5 bases lay between the germline ends.

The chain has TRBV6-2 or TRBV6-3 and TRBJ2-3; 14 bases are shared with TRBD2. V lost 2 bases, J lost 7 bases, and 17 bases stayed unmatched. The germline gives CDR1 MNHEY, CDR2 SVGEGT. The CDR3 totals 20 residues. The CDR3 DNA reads TGTGCCAGCAGTTACGAACATACCGGGACTAGCGGGAGATATTTGAATACGCAGTATTTT. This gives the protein CASSYEHTGTSGRYLNTQYF.

The CDR3 DNA reads as TGCAGCGTTGAAGGGGACTGGAATGAGCAGTTCTTC. Translating it yields CSVEGDWNEQFF. This chain links TRBV29-1 with TRBJ2-1, with TRBD2 as a possible D gene (6 bases). Germline CDR1 is SQVTM and CDR2 is ANQGSEA. CDR3 size: 12 residues. V lost 1 base, J lost 7 bases, and 8 bases lay in between.

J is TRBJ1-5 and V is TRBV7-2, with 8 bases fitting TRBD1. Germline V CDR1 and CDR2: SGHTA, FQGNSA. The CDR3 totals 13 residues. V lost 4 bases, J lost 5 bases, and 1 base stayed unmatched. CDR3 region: CASSSGQDQPQHF. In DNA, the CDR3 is TGTGCCAGCAGCTCGGGACAGGATCAGCCCCAGCATTTT.

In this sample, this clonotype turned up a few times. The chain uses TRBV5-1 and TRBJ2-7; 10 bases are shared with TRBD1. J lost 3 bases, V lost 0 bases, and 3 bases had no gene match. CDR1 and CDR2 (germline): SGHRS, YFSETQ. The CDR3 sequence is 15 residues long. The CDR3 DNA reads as TGCGCCAGCAGCTTGGTGGGACAGGGGAACTACGAGCAGTACTTC. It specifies CASSLVGQGNYEQYF.

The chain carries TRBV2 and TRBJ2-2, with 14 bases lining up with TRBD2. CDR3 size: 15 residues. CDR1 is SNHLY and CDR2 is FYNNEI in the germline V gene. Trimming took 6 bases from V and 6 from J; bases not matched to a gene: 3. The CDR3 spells CASRGTSGRAGELFF. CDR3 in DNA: TGTGCCAGCAGGGGGACTAGCGGGAGAGCCGGGGAGCTGTTTTTT.

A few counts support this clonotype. Here the CDR3 reads CAISSRDKSYEQYF. CDR3 nucleotide sequence: TGTGCCATCAGTTCCCGGGATAAATCCTACGAGCAGTACTTC. This sequence joins TRBV10-3 and TRBJ2-7, with a weak D call TRBD2 (5 bases). The CDR3 runs 14 residues. Germline V gives CDR1 ENHRY, CDR2 SYGVKD. Trimming stripped 5 bases from V and 1 base from J, with 12 bases between.

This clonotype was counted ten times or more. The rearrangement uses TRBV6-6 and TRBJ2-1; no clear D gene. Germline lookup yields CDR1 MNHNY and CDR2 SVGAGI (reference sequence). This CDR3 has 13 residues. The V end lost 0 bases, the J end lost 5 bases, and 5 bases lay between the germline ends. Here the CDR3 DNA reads TGTGCCAGCAGTTACTCGTGGGACAATGAGCAGTTCTTC. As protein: CASSYSWDNEQFF.

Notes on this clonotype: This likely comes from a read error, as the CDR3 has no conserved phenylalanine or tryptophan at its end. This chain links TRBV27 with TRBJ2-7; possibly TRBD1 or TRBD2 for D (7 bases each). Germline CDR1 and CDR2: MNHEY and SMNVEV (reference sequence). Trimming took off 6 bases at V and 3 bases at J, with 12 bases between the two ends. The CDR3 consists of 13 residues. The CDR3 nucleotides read TGTGCCAGCAGCCCAGGGGGGGTCTACGAGCAGTACCTC. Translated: CASSPGGVYEQYL.

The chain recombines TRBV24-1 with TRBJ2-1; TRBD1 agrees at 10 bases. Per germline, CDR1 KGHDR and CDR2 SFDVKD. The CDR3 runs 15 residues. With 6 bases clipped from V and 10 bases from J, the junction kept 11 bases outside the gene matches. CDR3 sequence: CATSSLRDRGGEQFF. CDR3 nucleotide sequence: TGTGCCACCAGTAGCCTCCGGGACAGGGGAGGCGAGCAGTTCTTC.